The 27 T cell receptor beta chains given below trace back to one sample, sequenced in a study of CD8+ T cells in alopecia areata. The treatment here: oral pan-JAK inhibitor, 5-10 mg twice daily. Extraction and reverse transcription of RNA yielded cDNA as the sequencing template. Data came from immunoSEQ multiplex PCR; TCRdb stores just in-frame clones and leaves some out. Here the sample spans about 100,000 clones, 60% being singletons. The input for sequencing was CD8+ T cells sorted from blood, taken between weeks 55 and 65, from a patient treated with tofacitinib. The receptors derive from a human donor with alopecia areata.

The J gene is TRBJ1-4, the V gene TRBV27, with 11 bases fitting TRBD1. Germline lookup yields CDR1 MNHEY and CDR2 SMNVEV (reference sequence). Losses at the gene ends were 9 bases for V and 7 bases for J; bases not matched to a gene: 4. This CDR3 has 13 residues. The chain's CDR3 is CASRTGGGEKLFF. In DNA form, the CDR3 reads TGTGCCAGTAGGACAGGGGGCGGTGAAAAACTGTTTTTT.

This clone was counted only a few times. Other DNA sequences in this specimen translate into the identical CDR3. The chain joins TRBV7-9 to TRBJ2-7, with 11 positions matching TRBD2. The CDR3 consists of 15 residues. CDR1 and CDR2 (germline): SEHNR, FQNEAQ (reference sequence). V lost 4 bases, J lost 2 bases, and 4 bases stayed unmatched. The CDR3 DNA is TGTGCCAGCAGCTCCCGACTAGCGGGGACCTACGAGCAGTACTTC. It is translated as CASSSRLAGTYEQYF. Looking up the rest from reference TRBV7-9 and TRBJ2-7 gives the full variable domain: DTGVSQNPRHKITKRGQNVTFRCDPISEHNRLYWYRQTLGQGPEFLTYFQNEAQLEKSRLLSDRFSAERPKGSFSTLEIQRTEQGDSAMYLCASSSRLAGTYEQYFGPGTRLTVT.

This clone was found once. The chain is built from TRBV7-8 and TRBJ2-2; D is possibly TRBD1 or TRBD2 (5 bases each). Germline values: CDR1 SGHVS, CDR2 FQNEAQ. The CDR3 consists of 15 residues. With 5 bases removed from V and 3 bases from J, the gap between germline ends came to 13 bases. CDR3 nucleotide sequence: TGTGCCAGCAGCCCCCGGGACGGAGACACCGGGGAGCTGTTTTTT. Its translation: CASSPRDGDTGELFF.

V usage is TRBV27 and J usage is TRBJ2-7, with 7 bases that match TRBD1. Germline V gene sequence: CDR1 MNHEY, CDR2 SMNVEV (reference sequence). J was trimmed by 2 bases and V by 8 bases; bases with no gene match: 9. The CDR3 spans 14 residues. Written as DNA, the CDR3 is TGTGCCAGCCGACGGGACAGCCAAGCCTACGAGCAGTACTTC. Protein product: CASRRDSQAYEQYF.

A single count supports this clone. This sequence joins TRBV15 and TRBJ2-7; D may correspond to TRBD1 or TRBD2 (5 bases each). CDR1 is LNHNV, CDR2 YYDKDF, per germline (reference sequence). There are 15 residues in the CDR3. The V and J ends lost 1 base and 0 bases respectively, with 10 bases between them. The CDR3 loop is CATSRVRGPSYEQYF. CDR3 coding DNA: TGTGCCACCAGCAGAGTTAGGGGACCCTCCTACGAGCAGTACTTC.

The chain employs TRBV5-1 and TRBJ1-1; D possibly corresponds to TRBD1 (6 bases). Germline CDR1 reads SGHRS; CDR2 reads YFSETQ. The V and J ends lost 1 base and 1 base respectively, with 14 bases between them. The CDR3 has 16 amino acids. The CDR3 spells CASSLIFETGNTEAFF. The CDR3, as DNA: TGCGCCAGCAGCTTGATTTTCGAGACAGGGAACACTGAAGCTTTCTTT. Using reference TRBV5-1 and TRBJ1-1 for the parts outside the CDR3, the full variable domain is KAGVTQTPRYLIKTRGQQVTLSCSPISGHRSVSWYQQTPGQGLQFLFEYFSETQRNKGNFPGRFSGRQFSNSRSEMNVSTLELGDSALYLCASSLIFETGNTEAFFGQGTRLTVV.

The chain recombines TRBV2 with TRBJ2-1; TRBD1 is a possible D gene (6 bases). Trimming pared 6 bases from V and 8 bases from J, leaving 17 bases between. Germline CDR1 and CDR2: SNHLY and FYNNEI. The CDR3 has 14 residues. CDR3 region: CASRAEQGWHEQFF. The CDR3 DNA reads as TGTGCCAGCAGGGCGGAGCAGGGGTGGCATGAGCAGTTCTTC.

The rearrangement links TRBV5-1 to TRBJ1-1, with D perhaps matching TRBD1 (5 bases). Between the trimmed V and J ends, which lost 4 bases and 1 base, there was a span of 11 bases. The CDR3 spans 14 residues. CDR1 is SGHRS, CDR2 YFSETQ, per germline. CDR3 nucleotide sequence: TGCGCCAGCAGCCCCGGGGCGGGGAACACTGAAGCTTTCTTT. This encodes CASSPGAGNTEAFF.

The chain carries TRBV7-2 and TRBJ2-4; 7 bases are a match to TRBD1. Germline values: CDR1 SGHTA, CDR2 FQGNSA. The CDR3 has 14 amino acids. The V segment lost 1 base and the J segment 5 bases; nucleotides outside the gene matches: 2. The CDR3 loop is CASSLGGTENIQYF. In nucleotides, the CDR3 is TGTGCCAGCAGCTTAGGTGGGACAGAAAACATTCAGTACTTC.

The V and J genes are TRBV15 and TRBJ2-5; D is uncertain. This CDR3 comprises 14 residues. Per the germline V gene, CDR1 is LNHNV and CDR2 is YYDKDF (reference sequence). V dropped 0 bases and J dropped 5 bases, with 10 bases sitting between them. CDR3 sequence (DNA): TGTGCCACCAGCAGAGATTCCCTATATGAGACCCAGTACTTC. It is translated as CATSRDSLYETQYF. The full variable domain, rest sourced from reference TRBV15 and TRBJ2-5, is DAMVIQNPRYQVTQFGKPVTLSCSQTLNHNVMYWYQQKSSQAPKLLFHYYDKDFNNEADTPDNFQSRRPNTSFCFLDIRSPGLGDTAMYLCATSRDSLYETQYFGPGTRLLVL.

V gene TRBV7-6 combines with J gene TRBJ2-7; D is unclear. V shed 3 bases and J shed 6 bases, with 15 bases lying between them. This CDR3 has 14 residues. Germline CDR1 SGHVS, CDR2 FNYEAQ. CDR3: CASSFETMPGEQYF. Written as DNA, the CDR3 is TGTGCCAGCAGCTTCGAGACAATGCCTGGCGAGCAGTACTTC.

The rearrangement joins TRBV9 to TRBJ2-3; D gene ambiguous. This CDR3 is 17 amino acids long. The germline V gene has CDR1 SGDLS and CDR2 YYNGEE. The V end lost 4 bases, the J end lost 0 bases, and 18 bases lay between the germline ends. DNA for the CDR3: TGTGCCAGCAGCCCAGGTCAGGCTTCCACGAGCACAGATACGCAGTATTTT. Encoded protein: CASSPGQASTSTDTQYF.

V gene TRBV4-1 combines with J gene TRBJ1-5; 11 bases are a match to TRBD1. With V trimmed by 1 base and J by 7 bases, 3 bases remained unmatched. Germline CDR1 is MGHRA and CDR2 is YSYEKL. The CDR3 is 15 residues long. The CDR3 region has the DNA TGCGCCAGCAGCCAAGGGACAGGGGGCGGACAGCCCCAGCATTTT. Encoded protein: CASSQGTGGGQPQHF.

This clone was detected only a few times. The chain carries TRBV30 and TRBJ2-1; D is perhaps TRBD1 (6 bases). The CDR3 runs 12 residues. CDR1 is GTSNPN and CDR2 is SVGIG in the germline V gene (reference sequence). Trimming removed 1 base from V and 8 bases from J, with 9 bases in between. The DNA of the CDR3 is TGTGCCTGGAGTGGGGACATTCATGAGCAGTTCTTC. Its protein product is CAWSGDIHEQFF. Supplemented by reference TRBV30 and TRBJ2-1, the full variable domain reads SQTIHQWPATLVQPVGSPLSLECTVEGTSNPNLYWYRQAAGRGLQLLFYSVGIGQISSEVPQNLSASRPQDRQFILSSKKLLLSDSGFYLCAWSGDIHEQFFGPGTRLTVL.

V and J are TRBV7-2 and TRBJ2-1; D gene uncertain. The V and J ends lost 1 base and 8 bases respectively, with 15 bases between them. The CDR3 is 15 amino acids. Germline loops: CDR1 SGHTA, CDR2 FQGNSA. The CDR3 DNA sequence: TGTGCCAGCAGCTTAGTGGGCCGAGCTGTGGATGAGCAGTTCTTC. Residues: CASSLVGRAVDEQFF.

J is TRBJ1-1 and V is TRBV4-1; TRBD1 matches 9 bases. V lost 5 bases and J lost 1; bases outside the gene matches: 2. In germline, CDR1 is MGHRA, CDR2 YSYEKL. The CDR3 is 14 amino acids. The chain's CDR3 is CASSGQGRNTEAFF. The DNA for the CDR3 is TGCGCCAGCAGCGGACAGGGGCGGAACACTGAAGCTTTCTTT.

The chain recombines TRBV5-6 with TRBJ1-1, with 7 bases identical to TRBD1. The CDR3 length is 14 residues. V lost 7 bases, J lost 1 base, and 7 bases stayed unmatched. Germline V gene sequence: CDR1 SGHDT, CDR2 YYEEEE. As DNA, the CDR3 is TGTGCCAGCCGACAGGGCTTGCGGAACACTGAAGCTTTCTTT. It encodes CASRQGLRNTEAFF.

As to this clone: The identical CDR3 is also encoded by other nucleotide sequences in the sample. The rearrangement uses TRBV29-1 and TRBJ2-7; tentative D call: TRBD2 (7 bases). CDR1 and CDR2 (germline): SQVTM, ANQGSEA. CDR3 length: 14 residues. V shed 4 bases and J shed 0 bases, with 13 bases lying between them. CDR3: CSVGDRTSSYEQYF. CDR3 DNA: TGCAGCGTTGGTGACAGGACTAGCTCCTACGAGCAGTACTTC.

A few counts support this clone. The gene calls are TRBV5-6 and TRBJ2-1; 11 nucleotides align to TRBD1. Germline V gene lookup returns CDR1 SGHDT and CDR2 YYEEEE. V lost 2 bases and J lost 7; bases outside the gene matches: 5. The length of the CDR3 is 15 residues. CDR3 DNA sequence: TGTGCCAGCAGCTTCGGACAGGGGGCTAGGAATGAGCAGTTCTTC. Translating gives CASSFGQGARNEQFF.

This sequence joins TRBV7-9 and TRBJ1-1, with a weak D call TRBD1 (5 bases). Germline V gene data show CDR1 as SEHNR and CDR2 as FQNEAQ (reference sequence). V lost 0 bases, J lost 1 base, and 9 bases lay in between. The CDR3 has 15 residues. The CDR3 DNA is TGTGCCAGCAGCTTAGCTACGGGGCCGAACACTGAAGCTTTCTTT. Amino acid sequence: CASSLATGPNTEAFF.

The chain links TRBV4-2 to TRBJ1-2; D call uncertain. The CDR3 runs 16 residues. Deletions cut 0 bases from V and 2 bases from J, with 13 bases between. Germline V lookup: CDR1 LGHNA, CDR2 YNFKEQ. CDR3 residues: CASSQEDSAANYGYTF. The CDR3 nucleotides read TGTGCCAGCAGCCAAGAGGACTCGGCCGCGAACTATGGCTACACCTTC.

The chain joins TRBV29-1 to TRBJ2-5; TRBD1 might be the D (7 bases). CDR3 length: 16 residues. CDR1 is SQVTM and CDR2 is ANQGSEA in the germline V gene. The germline V and J ends were trimmed by 6 bases and 2 bases, with 22 bases remaining between them. The chain's CDR3 is CSVGEGGGVGQETQYF. DNA for the CDR3: TGCAGCGTCGGGGAAGGAGGGGGCGTGGGACAAGAGACCCAGTACTTC.

This CDR3 reads CASIFVGTEAFF. The CDR3 region has the DNA TGTGCCAGCATCTTCGTGGGGACTGAAGCTTTCTTT. This rearrangement joins TRBV6-1 to TRBJ1-1; D unresolved. Trimming shortened V by 7 bases and J by 5 bases, and 11 bases separated the two germline ends. The CDR3 is 12 amino acids. The germline CDR1 and CDR2 sequences are MNHNS and SASEGT.

This clone was counted only a few times. The V call is TRBV13, the J call TRBJ1-2; 9 bases agree with TRBD1. Unmatched junction bases numbered 6, after V lost 5 bases and J lost 8 bases. Germline V gene sequence: CDR1 PRHDT, CDR2 FYEKMQ (reference sequence). The CDR3 contains 13 residues. The chain's CDR3 is CASSAGQGEGYTF. CDR3 DNA: TGTGCCAGCAGCGCGGGACAGGGTGAGGGCTACACCTTC.

The J gene is TRBJ2-2, the V gene TRBV5-1; 7 bases are shared with TRBD1. This CDR3 has 15 amino acids. From germline, CDR1 is SGHRS and CDR2 YFSETQ. The J segment lost 5 bases and the V segment lost 7 bases, leaving 11 bases of the junction unmatched. The CDR3 reads CASRYRGFRTGELFF. The CDR3 coding sequence is TGCGCCAGCCGCTACAGGGGCTTTCGTACCGGGGAGCTGTTTTTT.

The CDR3 DNA reads TGTGCCAGCAGCGCCGGTGCGGGGGGCAATCAGCCCCAGCATTTT. Encoded protein: CASSAGAGGNQPQHF. This rearrangement joins TRBV9 to TRBJ1-5; maybe TRBD1 (5 bases). Germline V gene sequence: CDR1 SGDLS, CDR2 YYNGEE. The CDR3 is 15 amino acids. The germline V and J ends were trimmed by 3 bases and 2 bases, with 12 bases remaining between them.

The CDR3 protein is CASSAAGGDYGYTF. CDR3 nucleotides: TGTGCCAGTAGTGCCGCGGGTGGGGACTATGGCTACACCTTC. The chain recombines TRBV19 with TRBJ1-2; D gene unclear. The CDR3 contains 14 residues. Trimming removed 5 bases from V and 3 bases from J, with 13 bases in between. Germline V gene sequence: CDR1 LNHDA, CDR2 SQIVND (reference sequence).